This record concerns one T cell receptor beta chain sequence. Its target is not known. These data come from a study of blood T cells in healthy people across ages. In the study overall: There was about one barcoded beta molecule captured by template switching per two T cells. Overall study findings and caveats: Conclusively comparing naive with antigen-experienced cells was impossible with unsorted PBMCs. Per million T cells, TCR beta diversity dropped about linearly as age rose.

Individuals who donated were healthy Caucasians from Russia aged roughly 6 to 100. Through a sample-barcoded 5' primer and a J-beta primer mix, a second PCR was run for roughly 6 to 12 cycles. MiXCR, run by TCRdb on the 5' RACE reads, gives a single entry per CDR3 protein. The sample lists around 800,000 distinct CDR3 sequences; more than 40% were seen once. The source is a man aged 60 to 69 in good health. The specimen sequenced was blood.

CDR3 sequence: CSVGGGGDTQYF. The DNA for the CDR3 is TGCAGCGTTGGGGGAGGTGGGGATACGCAGTATTTT. J is TRBJ2-3 and V is TRBV29-1; tentatively, D is TRBD2 (6 bases). Germline V gene lookup returns CDR1 SQVTM and CDR2 ANQGSEA. The length of the CDR3 is 12 residues. V was shortened by 4 bases and J by 6 bases, with 11 bases between the two germline ends.